The table lists the clone carrying this T cell receptor (beta chain) with a few counts. cDNA carried unique molecular identifiers, and a universal primer site was added by template switching. TCRdb reprocessed the 5' RACE reads via MiXCR and lists one record per CDR3 protein. Found here are under 400,000 distinct CDR3 sequences, around 9% of them singletons; the top ten hold approximately 9.3%. The CDR3 covers 15 residues. Between the trimmed V and J ends, which lost 7 bases and 4 bases, there was a span of 14 bases. This sample stems from a study of identical twins. Healthy Caucasians alone served as donors.

The source is a woman aged 50 to 60 in good health. The sequencing sample was made of naive T cells sorted from blood. The V gene is TRBV12-3 or TRBV12-4, the J gene TRBJ1-6, with D possibly TRBD1 on 5 matching bases. In DNA form, the CDR3 reads TGTGCCAGCACCCCCTGGGGGGGGTATAATTCACCCCTCCACTTT. It codes for CASTPWGGYNSPLHF.